These T cell receptor beta chains were read from a single sample in a study of cytotoxic CD8 clonotypes in ibrutinib-treated CLL. Repertoires were generated with immunoSEQ multiplex PCR, while TCRdb's copy carries only in-frame clones and drops some. The table lists some 150,000 clones, more than 75% of them singletons. The specimen was PBMCs, collected after 24 months of ibrutinib treatment. The receptors shown here come from a human donor with chronic lymphocytic leukemia. CDR3s include the opening cysteine and the closing phenylalanine or tryptophan. The D gene is left open where the match is weak. Clone size is stated in some rows and not others, as once, few, many or a class when expanded.

J gene: TRBJ2-3; V gene: TRBV6-1; clone size: .; D gene: .; CDR3 protein: CASRPLDTQYF; CDR3 DNA: TGTGCCAGCAGACCCCTAGATACGCAGTATTTT
J gene: TRBJ1-1; V gene: TRBV28; clone size: .; D gene: .; CDR3 protein: CASSPQDRDDPEAFF; CDR3 DNA: TGTGCCAGCAGTCCCCAAGACAGAGACGACCCTGAAGCTTTCTTT
J gene: TRBJ2-6; V gene: TRBV10-1; clone size: few; D gene: TRBD1; CDR3 protein: CATPTGGAGGANVLTF; CDR3 DNA: TGCGCCACCCCGACAGGGGGCGCGGGGGGGGCCAACGTCCTGACTTTC
J gene: TRBJ1-2; V gene: TRBV6-5; clone size: .; D gene: .; CDR3 protein: CAAGEAGYTF; CDR3 DNA: TGTGCCGCCGGGGAGGCTGGCTACACCTTC
J gene: TRBJ2-2; V gene: TRBV7-9; clone size: .; D gene: .; CDR3 protein: CASSYRELFF; CDR3 DNA: TGTGCCAGCAGCTACCGGGAGCTGTTTTTT
J gene: TRBJ1-5; V gene: TRBV6-5; clone size: .; D gene: .; CDR3 protein: CASSHNQPQHF; CDR3 DNA: TGTGCCAGCAGCCATAATCAGCCCCAGCATTTT
J gene: TRBJ2-3; V gene: TRBV30; clone size: once; D gene: .; CDR3 protein: CAWTLGDTQYF; CDR3 DNA: TGTGCCTGGACCCTTGGAGATACGCAGTATTTT
J gene: TRBJ2-7; V gene: TRBV4-1; clone size: .; D gene: TRBD1; CDR3 protein: CASSQDGGTGRYEQYF; CDR3 DNA: TGCGCCAGCAGCCAAGACGGGGGGACAGGGCGCTACGAGCAGTACTTC
J gene: TRBJ2-5; V gene: TRBV14; clone size: .; D gene: .; CDR3 protein: CASSQDRGRSGRREETQYF; CDR3 DNA: TGTGCCAGCAGCCAAGATCGGGGGCGGAGCGGAAGGAGGGAAGAGACCCAGTACTTC
J gene: TRBJ2-3; V gene: TRBV2; clone size: .; D gene: .; CDR3 protein: CASSAATSVDTQYF; CDR3 DNA: TGTGCCAGCAGTGCCGCTACTTCGGTAGATACGCAGTATTTT
J gene: TRBJ1-3; V gene: TRBV5-1; clone size: .; D gene: .; CDR3 protein: CASRRQADSGNTIYF; CDR3 DNA: TGCGCCAGCCGACGACAGGCAGACTCTGGAAACACCATATATTTT